A selection of T cell receptor beta chains follows, all from one sample in a study of T cell responses to AZD1222 COVID-19 vaccine. TCRdb keeps only in-frame clones here, not all; method: immunoSEQ multiplex PCR. The top ten clones hold 9% to 9.5% of a sample with about 120,000 clones, 80% to 90% of them seen once. The sequenced sample was peripheral blood, obtained on day 0 of AZD1222 vaccination. These receptors were taken from an adult in good health. Both conserved end residues are part of each CDR3. D genes are given only for firm matches. Only part of the rows carry a size: once, few, many, or a class if the clone is expanded.

j_call | d_call | cdr3_length | clone_size | v_call | cdr3_aa | cdr3_nt
TRBJ1-5 | NA | 11 | once | TRBV2 | CASQERGPQHF | TGTGCCAGCCAGGAGCGGGGGCCCCAGCATTTT
TRBJ2-5 | TRBD1 | 14 | NA | TRBV5-1 | CASSSRTGEETQYF | TGCGCCAGCAGCTCGCGGACAGGGGAAGAGACCCAGTACTTC
TRBJ1-1 | NA | 15 | once | TRBV11-3 | CASSLGGNMNTEAFF | TGTGCCAGCAGCCTTGGGGGGAACATGAACACTGAAGCTTTCTTT
TRBJ2-2 | NA | 16 | NA | TRBV4-2 | CASSQGLGAGTGELFF | TGTGCCAGCAGCCAAGGGCTGGGGGCGGGGACCGGGGAGCTGTTTTTT
TRBJ2-7 | NA | 16 | once | TRBV23-1 | CASSQIRHRRPYEQYF | TGCGCCAGCAGTCAAATCCGCCATCGAAGGCCCTACGAGCAGTACTTC
TRBJ1-1 | TRBD1 | 12 | many | TRBV6-5 | CASSKQGGEAFF | TGTGCCAGCAGTAAGCAAGGGGGCGAAGCTTTCTTT
TRBJ2-7 | NA | 14 | NA | TRBV7-8 | CASSDAPESYEQYF | TGTGCCAGCAGCGACGCACCGGAGAGCTACGAGCAGTACTTC
TRBJ2-3 | NA | 13 | NA | TRBV18 | CASSPPGPDTQYF | TGTGCCAGCTCACCACCCGGGCCAGATACGCAGTATTTT
TRBJ2-7 | NA | 16 | once | TRBV21-1 | CASSKEGRGYSYEQYF | TGTGCCAGCAGCAAAGAGGGTAGGGGGTACTCCTACGAGCAGTACTTC
TRBJ1-6 | NA | 14 | NA | TRBV5-1 | CASSRDRYNSPLHF | TGCGCCAGCAGCCGGGACCGCTATAATTCACCCCTCCACTTT
TRBJ2-6 | NA | 14 | NA | TRBV18 | CASSAGSGANVLTF | TGTGCCAGCTCAGCGGGATCTGGGGCCAACGTCCTGACTTTC
TRBJ1-2 | TRBD1 | 17 | few | TRBV15 | CATSSAWAGQVDYGYTF | TGTGCCACCAGCAGCGCCTGGGCCGGACAGGTTGACTATGGCTACACCTTC
TRBJ2-7 | NA | 11 | NA | TRBV7-2 | CASSSFYEQYF | TGTGCCAGCAGCTCCTTTTACGAGCAGTACTTC
TRBJ1-2 | NA | 12 | NA | TRBV6-5 | CASSSGNYGYTF | TGTGCCAGCAGCTCAGGAAATTATGGCTACACCTTC
TRBJ2-1 | TRBD1 | 12 | NA | TRBV24-1 | CATSPTGDEQFF | TGTGCCACCAGCCCCACAGGGGATGAGCAGTTCTTC
TRBJ1-1 | NA | 14 | NA | TRBV21-1 | CASSKEGSEVRAFF | TGTGCCAGCAGCAAAGAGGGGTCAGAGGTAAGGGCTTTCTTT
TRBJ1-6 | NA | 15 | NA | TRBV25-1 | CASSETPTGNSPLHF | TGTGCCAGCAGTGAAACCCCGACGGGAAATTCACCCCTCCACTTT
TRBJ2-2 | NA | 17 | NA | TRBV10-3 | CAISESKGGGSSGELFF | TGTGCCATCAGTGAGTCGAAAGGGGGCGGGAGTTCCGGGGAGCTGTTTTTT
TRBJ2-5 | TRBD2 | 16 | NA | TRBV5-1 | CASSFTGTSGQETQYF | TGCGCCAGCAGCTTTACCGGGACTAGCGGCCAAGAGACCCAGTACTTC
TRBJ2-2 | TRBD2 | 16 | once | TRBV5-4 | CASSPLAGPQGGELFF | TGTGCCAGCAGCCCACTAGCGGGACCGCAGGGCGGGGAGCTGTTTTTT
TRBJ1-6 | TRBD1 | 14 | many | TRBV11-1 | CASSPTGGTSPLHF | TGTGCCAGCAGCCCCACAGGGGGCACTTCACCCCTCCACTTT
TRBJ2-6 | NA | 15 | once | TRBV5-4 | CASSLGVPGANVLTF | TGTGCCAGCAGCTTGGGGGTTCCTGGGGCCAACGTCCTGACTTTC
TRBJ1-1 | NA | 14 | NA | TRBV7-8 | CASSLGAPNTEAFF | TGTGCCAGCAGCTTAGGGGCACCCAACACTGAAGCTTTCTTT
TRBJ1-5 | TRBD1 | 18 | NA | TRBV5-5 | CASSRVGTGAYSNQPQHF | TGTGCCAGCAGCCGAGTTGGGACAGGGGCTTATAGCAATCAGCCCCAGCATTTT
TRBJ1-1 | NA | 12 | NA | TRBV7-9 | CATGQMNTEAFF | TGTGCCACCGGACAGATGAACACTGAAGCTTTCTTT
TRBJ2-2 | NA | 14 | NA | TRBV30 | CAWSEDRNTGELFF | TGTGCCTGGAGCGAGGACAGGAACACCGGGGAGCTGTTTTTT
TRBJ2-1 | TRBD2 | 14 | NA | TRBV13 | CASSPGLAAGEQFF | TGTGCCAGCAGCCCTGGACTAGCCGCGGGTGAGCAGTTCTTC
TRBJ1-5 | NA | 14 | NA | TRBV2 | CASSDLDRNQPQHF | TGTGCCAGCAGTGATTTGGACAGAAATCAGCCCCAGCATTTT
TRBJ2-3 | TRBD1 | 15 | NA | TRBV11-3 | CASSLGGTGRDTQYF | TGTGCCAGCAGCTTAGGCGGGACAGGGAGAGATACGCAGTATTTT
TRBJ2-3 | TRBD2 | 19 | once | TRBV3-1/TRBV3-2 | CASSQDWGTSGGPTDTQYF | TGTGCCAGCAGCCAAGATTGGGGGACTAGCGGGGGACCCACAGATACGCAGTATTTT
TRBJ2-7 | TRBD2 | 18 | NA | TRBV11-3 | CASSAPRLAGGSSYEQYF | TGTGCCAGCAGCGCACCGCGGCTAGCGGGAGGAAGCTCCTACGAGCAGTACTTC
TRBJ1-1 | TRBD1 | 15 | NA | TRBV5-6 | CASSHPGQGASGAFF | TGTGCCAGCAGCCATCCGGGACAGGGGGCGAGTGGAGCTTTCTTT
TRBJ2-5 | NA | 15 | NA | TRBV6-5 | CASRPTGQGGETQYF | TGTGCCAGCAGACCGACAGGTCAAGGGGGGGAGACCCAGTACTTC
TRBJ2-5 | NA | 16 | NA | TRBV18 | CASSPGVRTTQETQYF | TGTGCCAGCTCTCCTGGGGTTCGAACGACCCAAGAGACCCAGTACTTC
TRBJ1-1 | NA | 14 | NA | TRBV21-1 | CASSLREGNTEAFF | TGTGCCAGCAGCCTTCGGGAGGGCAACACTGAAGCTTTCTTT
TRBJ2-5 | NA | 12 | once | TRBV7-9 | CASSPGWETQYF | TGTGCCAGCAGCCCAGGCTGGGAGACCCAGTACTTC
TRBJ2-7 | TRBD1 | 15 | NA | TRBV9 | CASSVGTGAGYEQYF | TGTGCCAGCAGCGTAGGGACAGGGGCAGGATACGAGCAGTACTTC
TRBJ2-3 | TRBD2 | 14 | once | TRBV9 | CASGPVTSRDTQYF | TGTGCCAGCGGGCCAGTGACTAGCCGGGATACGCAGTATTTT
TRBJ1-2 | TRBD1 | 15 | NA | TRBV7-9 | CASSGVDRLINGYTF | TGTGCCAGCAGCGGGGTGGACAGGCTGATCAATGGCTACACCTTC
TRBJ1-4 | NA | 14 | NA | TRBV28 | CASSSIGPFEKLFF | TGTGCCAGCAGTAGTATCGGACCATTCGAAAAACTGTTTTTT
TRBJ2-1 | TRBD1 | 16 | few | TRBV7-8 | CASTRARDRGYNEQFF | TGTGCCAGCACCCGGGCGAGGGACAGGGGATACAATGAGCAGTTCTTC
TRBJ2-7 | NA | 11 | NA | TRBV6-2/TRBV6-3 | CASSYFYEQYF | TGTGCCAGCAGTTACTTCTACGAGCAGTACTTC
TRBJ1-1 | NA | 15 | NA | TRBV4-1 | CASSQDWGGNTEAFF | TGCGCCAGCAGCCAAGATTGGGGGGGGAACACTGAAGCTTTCTTT
TRBJ2-1 | NA | 11 | NA | TRBV30 | CAWSVQVEQFF | TGTGCCTGGAGTGTACAAGTTGAGCAGTTCTTC
TRBJ1-6 | NA | 15 | NA | TRBV6-1 | CASSEHTGTNSPLHF | TGTGCCAGCAGTGAACACACAGGGACTAATTCACCCCTCCACTTT
TRBJ2-3 | TRBD1 | 15 | NA | TRBV27 | CASSSRDRPADTQYF | TGTGCCAGCAGTTCCCGGGACAGACCCGCAGATACGCAGTATTTT
TRBJ2-5 | NA | 17 | NA | TRBV29-1 | CSVEDSPGQVGQETQYF | TGCAGCGTTGAAGATTCGCCTGGTCAGGTCGGTCAGGAGACCCAGTACTTC
TRBJ1-4 | TRBD1 | 14 | NA | TRBV28 | CASSGQGTNEKLFF | TGTGCCAGCAGTGGACAGGGGACTAATGAAAAACTGTTTTTT
TRBJ1-2 | TRBD1 | 15 | NA | TRBV6-5 | CASSPYTGGAYGYTF | TGTGCCAGCAGTCCTTACACAGGGGGCGCCTATGGCTACACCTTC
TRBJ1-1 | NA | 12 | once | TRBV10-2 | CASRSQGAEAFF | TGCGCCAGCAGATCCCAGGGTGCCGAAGCTTTCTTT
TRBJ1-2 | TRBD1 | 14 | NA | TRBV19 | CASMEGTAYYGYTF | TGTGCCAGTATGGAGGGGACAGCTTACTATGGCTACACCTTC
TRBJ1-2 | NA | 15 | NA | TRBV7-8 | CASSAVGGANYGYTF | TGTGCCAGCAGCGCCGTGGGGGGTGCTAACTATGGCTACACCTTC